Listed here is a single T cell receptor (beta chain). This sample was taken from a study of T cell changes during pregnancy in multiple sclerosis. Data came from immunoSEQ multiplex PCR; TCRdb stores just in-frame clones and leaves some out. The table lists some 60,000 clones, 91% of them singletons. The CDR3 is made up of 12 amino acids. Germline-derived CDR1 and CDR2 are LGHNT and FRNRAP. The V gene lost 7 bases and the J gene lost 4 bases, with 8 bases spanning the gap. The TCR originated in a female donor in good health, enrolled as a control in a pregnancy study. The rearrangement links TRBV12-5 to TRBJ2-1, with a weak D call TRBD2 (5 bases). Sequences were derived from peripheral blood, sampled after pregnancy. CDR3 sequence reads: CASELDYNEQFF. The CDR3 nucleotides are TGTGCTAGTGAACTAGATTACAATGAGCAGTTCTTC.